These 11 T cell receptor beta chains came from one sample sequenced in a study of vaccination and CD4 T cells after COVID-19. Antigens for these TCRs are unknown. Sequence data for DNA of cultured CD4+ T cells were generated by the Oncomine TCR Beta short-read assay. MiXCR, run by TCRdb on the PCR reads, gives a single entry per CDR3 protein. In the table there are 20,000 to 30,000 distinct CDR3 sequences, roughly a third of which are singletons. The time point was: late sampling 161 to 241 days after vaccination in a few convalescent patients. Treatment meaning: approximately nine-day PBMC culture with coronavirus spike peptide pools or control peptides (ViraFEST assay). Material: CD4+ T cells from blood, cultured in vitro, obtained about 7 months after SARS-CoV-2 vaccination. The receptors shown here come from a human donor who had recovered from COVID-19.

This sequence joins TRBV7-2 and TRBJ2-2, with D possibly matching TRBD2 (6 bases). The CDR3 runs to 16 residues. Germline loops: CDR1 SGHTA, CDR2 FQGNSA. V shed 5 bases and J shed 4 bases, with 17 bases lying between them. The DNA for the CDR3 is TGTGCCAGCAGCCCCTGGACTACTCGAGGCACCGGGGAGCTGTTTTTT. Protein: CASSPWTTRGTGELFF.

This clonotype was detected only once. As DNA, the CDR3 is TGTGCCAGCAGTTTTCACACTAGCGGGAGTTCGGGGCAGTACTTC. This translates into CASSFHTSGSSGQYF. The chain joins TRBV12-3 or TRBV12-4 to TRBJ2-7; TRBD2 matches at 11 bases. This CDR3 region has 15 residues. V lost 3 bases to trimming and J lost 9 bases; unmatched junction nucleotides: 10.

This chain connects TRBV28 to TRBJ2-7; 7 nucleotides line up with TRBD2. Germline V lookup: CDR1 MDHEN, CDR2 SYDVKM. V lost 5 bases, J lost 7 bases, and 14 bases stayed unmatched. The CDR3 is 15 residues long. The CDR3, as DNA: TGTGCCAGCAGTCCAGGCGGGAGTGGAGCGGAAGAGCAGTACTTC. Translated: CASSPGGSGAEEQYF. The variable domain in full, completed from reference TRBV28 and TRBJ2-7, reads DVKVTQSSRYLVKRTGEKVFLECVQDMDHENMFWYRQDPGLGLRLIYFSYDVKMKEKGDIPEGYSVSREKKERFSLILESASTNQTSMYLCASSPGGSGAEEQYFGPGTRLTVT.

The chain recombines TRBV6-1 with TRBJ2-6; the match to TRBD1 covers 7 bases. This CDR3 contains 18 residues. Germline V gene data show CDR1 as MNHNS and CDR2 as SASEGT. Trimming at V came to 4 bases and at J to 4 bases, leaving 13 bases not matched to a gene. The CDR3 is CASSGTGTVFSGANVLTF. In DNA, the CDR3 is TGTGCCAGCAGTGGGACCGGGACAGTCTTTTCAGGGGCCAACGTCCTGACTTTC.

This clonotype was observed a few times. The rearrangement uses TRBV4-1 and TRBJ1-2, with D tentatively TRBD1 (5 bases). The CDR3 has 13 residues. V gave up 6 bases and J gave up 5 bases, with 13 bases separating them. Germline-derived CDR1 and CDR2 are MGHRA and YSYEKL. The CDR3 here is CASSDSPTYGYTF. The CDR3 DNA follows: TGCGCCAGCAGTGACAGCCCTACATATGGCTACACCTTC.

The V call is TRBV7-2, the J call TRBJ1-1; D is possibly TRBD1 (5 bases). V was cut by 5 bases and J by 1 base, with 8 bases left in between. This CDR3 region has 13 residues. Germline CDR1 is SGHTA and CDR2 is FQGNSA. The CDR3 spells CASSRDPNTEAFF. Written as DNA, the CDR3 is TGTGCCAGCAGCAGGGACCCGAACACTGAAGCTTTCTTT. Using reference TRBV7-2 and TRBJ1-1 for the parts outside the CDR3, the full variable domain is GAGVSQSPSNKVTEKGKDVELRCDPISGHTALYWYRQSLGQGLEFLIYFQGNSAPDKSGLPSDRFSAERTGGSVSTLTIQRTQQEDSAVYLCASSRDPNTEAFFGQGTRLTVV.

The CDR3 DNA follows: TGTGCCAGCAGGACCGGGACAGCCACCTACGAGCAGTACTTC. Translating gives CASRTGTATYEQYF. V usage is TRBV6-1 and J usage is TRBJ2-7; TRBD1 aligns across 7 bases. The germline gives CDR1 MNHNS, CDR2 SASEGT. After removal of 6 bases from V and 2 bases from J, the junction contained 7 bases not matched to a gene. The CDR3 sequence is 14 residues long.

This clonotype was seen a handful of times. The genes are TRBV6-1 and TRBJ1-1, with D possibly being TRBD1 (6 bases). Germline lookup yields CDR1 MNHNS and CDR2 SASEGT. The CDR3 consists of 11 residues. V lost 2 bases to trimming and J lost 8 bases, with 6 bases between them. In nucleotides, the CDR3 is TGTGCCAGCAGTGAAAGGGGGGAAGCTTTCTTT. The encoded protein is CASSERGEAFF.

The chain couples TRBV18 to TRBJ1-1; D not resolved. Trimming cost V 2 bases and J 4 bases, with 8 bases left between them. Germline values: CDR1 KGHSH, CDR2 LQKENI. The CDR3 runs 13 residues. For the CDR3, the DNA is TGTGCCAGCTCACCATGGAGGGCCACTGAAGCTTTCTTT. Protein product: CASSPWRATEAFF.

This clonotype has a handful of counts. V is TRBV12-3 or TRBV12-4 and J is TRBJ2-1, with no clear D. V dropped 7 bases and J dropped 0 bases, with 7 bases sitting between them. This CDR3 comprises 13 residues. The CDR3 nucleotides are TGTGCCAGCACTCCCAGCTCCTACAATGAGCAGTTCTTC. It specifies CASTPSSYNEQFF.

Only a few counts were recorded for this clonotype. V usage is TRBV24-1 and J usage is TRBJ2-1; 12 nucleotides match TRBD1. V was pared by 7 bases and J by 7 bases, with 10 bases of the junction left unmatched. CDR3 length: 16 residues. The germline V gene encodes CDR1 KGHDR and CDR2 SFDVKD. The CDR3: CATREGGQGARNEQFF. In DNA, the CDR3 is TGTGCCACCAGGGAGGGGGGACAGGGGGCGCGGAATGAGCAGTTCTTC.